The 5 T cell receptor beta chains listed next were all sequenced from one sample in a study of CD8 T cells in Susac syndrome. Random-hexamer reverse transcription was applied to 0.5 to 1 ug RNA. TCRdb fed the immunoSEQ multiplex PCR reads into MiXCR, producing one record per CDR3 protein. This table holds about 150,000 distinct CDR3 sequences, less than 97% found once. Material: CD8+ T cells from PBMCs. These receptors were taken from a human donor with multiple sclerosis.

This chain connects TRBV15 to TRBJ1-2; D remains unclear. V lost 0 bases and J 4 bases, leaving 6 bases between the germline ends. Germline-derived CDR1 and CDR2 are LNHNV and YYDKDF (reference sequence). The length of the CDR3 is 13 residues. The chain's CDR3 is CATSREGSYGYTF. The CDR3 DNA is TGTGCCACCAGCAGAGAAGGCAGCTATGGCTACACCTTC.

The chain combines TRBV4-1 with TRBJ2-3; D is ambiguous. This CDR3 has 12 amino acids. The V end lost 4 bases, the J end lost 6 bases, and 8 bases lay between the germline ends. Germline V gives CDR1 MGHRA, CDR2 YSYEKL. The CDR3 nucleotides read TGCGCCAGCAGCCCACCCTCCGATACGCAGTATTTT. Translation: CASSPPSDTQYF.

The J gene is TRBJ2-5, the V gene TRBV6-5; the D gene is possibly TRBD2 (6 bases). The CDR3 spans 15 residues. Germline CDR1 and CDR2: MNHEY and SVGAGI. Trimming pared 1 base from V and 5 bases from J, leaving 14 bases between. The CDR3 is CASSYYPDYAETQYF. DNA of the CDR3: TGTGCCAGCAGTTACTATCCGGACTATGCTGAGACCCAGTACTTC.

The J gene is TRBJ2-7, the V gene TRBV7-8; TRBD1 is a possible D gene (5 bases). Germline V gene data show CDR1 as SGHVS and CDR2 as FQNEAQ. V was shortened by 5 bases and J by 4 bases, with 15 bases between the two germline ends. CDR3 length: 14 residues. This CDR3 is CASSLDWGDYEQYV. CDR3 nucleotide sequence: TGTGCCAGCAGCCTTGACTGGGGCGATTACGAGCAGTACGTC.

The chain is built from TRBV19 and TRBJ1-5, with 7 positions matching TRBD1. There are 13 residues in the CDR3. With V trimmed by 10 bases and J by 6 bases, 9 bases remained unmatched. Germline CDR1 LNHDA, CDR2 SQIVND (reference sequence). This CDR3 reads CATTTGRGQPQHF. DNA of the CDR3: TGTGCCACTACGACAGGGCGTGGTCAGCCCCAGCATTTT.